Listed here is a single T cell receptor beta chain. The data originate from a study of blood T cell repertoires in COVID-19. Study details: Researchers got acute and convalescent COVID-19 samples from the United States, Italy and Spain. From T cells, B-cell-depleted T cells, or PBMCs came the material, which was cDNA or gDNA.

This CDR3 is built from 15 residues. V trimming: 7 bases; J trimming: 10 bases; junction bases outside the gene matches: 8. Germline V gene lookup returns CDR1 LNHDA and CDR2 SQIVND (reference sequence). Original methodology: The assay estimated nucleated cells by amplifying reference gene primers. Some clones are missing from TCRdb's copy, which holds only in-frame ones; the method was immunoSEQ multiplex PCR. D and trimming come from the DNA, and the V and J calls and clone size come from that table. The table includes 150,000 to 200,000 clones, more than 65% detected once. Enrollees, roughly 18 to 89 years old, lived in approximately 24 US areas.

This TCR was recovered from a man aged 35 to 55 who had recovered from COVID-19. The material sequenced was PBMCs or T cells enriched from blood (not recorded which). The chain carries TRBV19 and TRBJ1-6; 12 bases line up with TRBD1. As DNA, the CDR3 is TGTGCCAGTATCCCGGGACAGGGGGCGAGCTCACCCCTCCACTTT. Protein: CASIPGQGASSPLHF.